This is a list of T cell receptor beta chains from one sample in a study of regulatory T cells in long-lasting Graves disease. TCRdb independently ran MiXCR on the multiplex PCR reads; one entry per CDR3 protein. The sample includes 350,000 to 450,000 distinct CDR3 sequences, 15% of them seen just once. This sample was shared with a second study, whose subject was T cells in Graves' hyperthyroidism and ophthalmopathy.

Sequenced here: peripheral blood mononuclear cells (PBMCs), sampled at new diagnosis, from a patient treated with antithyroid drugs. The receptors shown here come from a woman aged 40 to 49 with Graves disease. The CDR3 runs from the conserved cysteine through the conserved F or W. The D gene is left open where the match is weak. Not all rows give a size; the values are once, few, many and, for expanded clones, a class.

j_call	d_call	v_call	clone_size	cdr3_nt	cdr3_aa
TRBJ2-1	.	TRBV13	many	TGTGCCAGCAGCTTAGCGAAAGACTACAATGAGCAGTTCTTC	CASSLAKDYNEQFF
TRBJ1-1	.	TRBV2	many	TGTGCCAGCAGATTCGGGTTGAACACTGAAGCTTTCTTT	CASRFGLNTEAFF
TRBJ2-2	.	TRBV11-2	many	TGTGCCAGCAGCTTAGCCCCAGGGAACACCGGGGAGCTGTTTTTT	CASSLAPGNTGELFF
TRBJ2-7	.	TRBV5-1	many	TGCGCCAGCAGACGCGGGACAGAGGACAACGAGCAGTACTTC	CASRRGTEDNEQYF
TRBJ2-2	.	TRBV7-9	few	TGTGCCAGCAGCCACCCCGGGACACAGAACACCGGGGAGCTGTTTTTT	CASSHPGTQNTGELFF
TRBJ2-7	TRBD2	TRBV28	many	TGTGCCAGCAGTCGGGAGGGCCTCTCCTACGAGCAGTACTTC	CASSREGLSYEQYF
TRBJ1-1	.	TRBV28	many	TGTGCCAGCAGTTCCACACGGATTGGGGACACTGAAGCTTTCTTT	CASSSTRIGDTEAFF
TRBJ2-3	TRBD2	TRBV19	.	TGTGCCAGTAGTTCGGCGGGTCGTAGCGGGAGTCTCACAGATGCGCAGTATTTT	CASSSAGRSGSLTDAQYF
TRBJ2-3	.	TRBV29-1	.	TGCAGCGTAACTGCCCCTCCGTCGTGGGATACGCAGTATTTT	CSVTAPPSWDTQYF
TRBJ2-3	TRBD1	TRBV11-3	many	TGTGCCAGCAGGCACCGGGACAGGGGAGAAGATACGCAGTATTTT	CASRHRDRGEDTQYF
TRBJ1-1	.	TRBV3-1	many	TGTGCCAGCAGCCCAAGCGGGTCTTGGAACACTGAAGCTTTCTTT	CASSPSGSWNTEAFF
TRBJ1-1	.	TRBV2	.	TGTGCCAGCAGTGCAAGTTCATTTTCATTCGGGGTGGGGTCTGAAGCTTTCTTT	CASSASSFSFGVGSEAFF
TRBJ1-2	TRBD1	TRBV28	many	TGTGCCAGCAGACGACAGGGCTTCTATGGCTACACCTTC	CASRRQGFYGYTF
TRBJ2-3	.	TRBV6-6	.	TGTGCCAGCAGTTACTCGGAGGGAGCGCGCACAGATACGCAGTATTTT	CASSYSEGARTDTQYF
TRBJ2-3	.	TRBV6-1	few	TGTGCCAGCAGAGCTCAGTCAGATACGCAGTATTTT	CASRAQSDTQYF
TRBJ2-2	.	TRBV6-1	many	TGTGCCAGCAGCCCCTGGGAGGGGGCAAGTACCGGGGAGCTGTTTTTT	CASSPWEGASTGELFF
TRBJ2-1	.	TRBV7-3	many	TGTGCCAGCAGCTCACACGCAGGAAGCTCCTACAATGAGCAGTTCTTC	CASSSHAGSSYNEQFF
TRBJ1-4	.	TRBV7-9	few	TGTGCCAGCAGCTCCCCTTCGACGGACGCAACTAATGAAAAACTGTTTTTT	CASSSPSTDATNEKLFF
TRBJ1-4	.	TRBV20-1	few	TGCAGTGCTAAAAGAGATTACCTTGAAAAACTGTTTTTT	CSAKRDYLEKLFF
TRBJ2-1	.	TRBV7-9	many	TGTGCCAGCAGCTTTAGTTCCTACAATGAGCAGTTCTTC	CASSFSSYNEQFF
TRBJ2-3	TRBD2	TRBV2	many	TGTGCCAGCAGTCTAGCGGGAGGGCTTGATACGCAGTATTTT	CASSLAGGLDTQYF
TRBJ2-3	TRBD1	TRBV12-3/TRBV12-4	.	TGTGCCAGCAGCCGGGACAGGGGACCAGATACGCAGTATTTT	CASSRDRGPDTQYF
TRBJ1-1	.	TRBV29-1	many	TGCAGCGTTGAAGGCGTGAACACTGAAGCTTTCTTT	CSVEGVNTEAFF
TRBJ1-6	TRBD1	TRBV20-1	many	TGCAGTGCTACGGACAGGCGCTCCTATAATTCACCCCTCCACTTT	CSATDRRSYNSPLHF
TRBJ2-1	.	TRBV13	many	TGTGCCAGCAGCTTAAGTACGGGGAGCTCCTACAATGAGCAGTTCTTC	CASSLSTGSSYNEQFF
TRBJ1-1	TRBD1	TRBV19	.	TGTGCCAGTAGGGAACAGGGGAGGGACACTGAAGCTTTCTTT	CASREQGRDTEAFF